Listed here is a single T cell receptor beta chain. Its target is unknown. This record comes from a study of blood T cells in healthy people across ages. The study, taken as a whole, reports: The study regarded diversity estimates from one million T cells as underestimates.

This CDR3 is 11 amino acids long. Trimming stripped 10 bases from V and 2 bases from J, with 8 bases between. Germline V gene data show CDR1 as SNHLY and CDR2 as FYNNEI. Then a second PCR, running roughly 6 to 12 cycles, was carried out with a sample-barcoded 5' primer and a J-beta primer mix. TCRdb ran MiXCR on the 5' RACE reads and lists one entry per CDR3 protein. This table holds about 1.8 million distinct CDR3 sequences, approximately 50% found once. This sequence originates from a woman aged 35 to 49 in good health. This chain joins TRBV2 and TRBJ1-2, with D maybe TRBD1 (5 bases). Sample: blood. CDR3 amino acids: CANRQNYGYTF. The CDR3 bases are TGTGCCAACCGACAGAACTATGGCTACACCTTC.